Given below is one TCR beta chain in context. This clonotype was counted at least ten times. Its cognate antigen has yet to be identified. No base quality information exists; no much larger clone differs at one position. The record originates from a study of neurological immune-mediated disorders (dated by TCRdb to 2018 to 2020). Regarding the complete study: Peripheral blood TCR-beta repertoires from HTLV-I-associated myelopathy (HAM/TSP) patients, multiple sclerosis patients and healthy controls were compared by UMI-based sequencing. Longitudinal samples, technical triplicates and paired sorted CD4+ and CD8+ T-cell subsets, alongside PBMC samples, were included among the roughly 96 TCR-beta libraries. Each longitudinal HAM/TSP and healthy donor was sampled at 3 time-points spaced at roughly 3-40 month intervals. The cohort comprised 68 subjects: about 14 HAM/TSP patients, some 35 multiple sclerosis patients and around 20 healthy controls. The paper's findings and limits, for the study overall: Across subjects, expanded clones never shared an identical CDR3 amino acid sequence, which suggests that the TCR-beta repertoires in every group were private. TCR clonal expansion was highest in HAM/TSP patients and lowest in MS patients, with MS patients falling below even healthy controls.

cDNA was synthesized by template-switch 5'RACE using a primer with a 10-nucleotide random unique molecular identifier that tagged each TCR transcript. Every sequencing run covered 15-18 subjects and yielded more than 160 million TCR-beta sequences. The RNeasy kit was used to extract total RNA. The KAPA Real-time Library Amplification kit was used to amplify TCR-beta VDJ regions with primers targeting the TCR constant region and the 5'RACE anchor. A first PCR added sample indexes and Illumina adaptors, and a second PCR then raised library yield. After purification with Ampure beads, the TCR product of roughly 650 bp was size-selected on a 2% E-gel SizeSelection system. Library quality was checked on a Bioanalyzer, concentration was measured with Qubit, and libraries were quantified with the Kapa Library Quantification kit before pooling. An Illumina HiSeq 2500 was used to sequence the libraries paired-end at 2 x 150 bp. To increase sequence diversity, roughly 24-30% phiX was spiked into each library pool. For the original study's pipeline: The UMI-based MiGEC pipeline processed quality-filtered reads and removed over 80% of raw TCR sequences during error correction. IMGT germline references were used for alignment of VDJ genes, and clonotypes were defined by a unique CDR3 amino acid sequence together with V-J genes. Clonal expansion, Shannon diversity, and CDR3 relatedness (CalcPairwiseDistances, ClusterSamples) were evaluated with VDJtools, and phylogenetic trees were built with CLCbio workbench. Using coefficient-of-variation modelling across technical triplicates, the study counted a clone as expanded if it had at least 8 unique UMIs. Starting from the raw public reads, TCRdb applied fastp trimming at Q25, assembled clones with MiXCR and retained in-frame beta chains. Merged by CDR3 protein, the rows form single entries marked with the most common genes and DNA. These V and J calls are TCRdb output, not the study's own analysis. This sample is represented by tens of thousands of distinct CDR3 sequences; around 10% of them were singletons. Together, the top ten hold 6.6% of the sample.

The time point label for this specimen denotes: longitudinal time-point 1 (baseline). For the unsorted PBMC libraries, 2 million PBMCs were stored in RNAlater at -80 degrees C until RNA extraction and were used to generate the libraries. Peripheral blood underwent Ficoll-Hypaque density gradient centrifugation to isolate PBMCs, which were then cryopreserved in liquid nitrogen. CDR1 SQVTM and CDR2 ANQGSEA were looked up in the germline V gene. From the cysteine up to the phenylalanine, the CDR3 has a length of 15 residues. The entry retains the CDR3 DNA only, 45 bases that are in frame from base 1. V loses 6 bases at its end and J loses 4 bases; junction bases beyond the gene matches: 10.

This clonotype originated in a male donor with HTLV-1-associated myelopathy (HAM/TSP). The V and J genes are TRBV29-1 and TRBJ2-1; 9 nucleotides in the junction match TRBD2. The source material was PBMCs. The nucleotide sequence reads TGCAGCGTGCCCCCCCCTGCGGGGGGGTACAATGAGCAGTTCTTC. It specifies CSVPPPAGGYNEQFF.